This paragraph reports one TCR beta chain. These data come from a study of cytomegalovirus exposure and HLA in healthy donors. The CDR3 spans 13 residues. V was cut by 6 bases and J by 5 bases, with 13 bases left in between. The germline V gene has CDR1 SGHTA and CDR2 FQGTGA. PCR was performed using 60 Vbeta and 13 Jbeta primers. The protocol was immunoSEQ multiplex PCR, while the TCRdb copy is restricted to in-frame clones and leaves out a portion. The data show about 120,000 clones, under 85% seen once. The V gene is TRBV7-3, the J gene TRBJ1-1; TRBD1 is a possible D gene (5 bases). This TCR came from a woman aged 18-29 years in good health and CMV-seronegative. The specimen was PBMCs. In nucleotides, the CDR3 is TGTGCCAGCAGACAAACACAGGCGACTGAAGCTTTCTTT. This sequence encodes CASRQTQATEAFF.